Sequencing of this TCR beta chain was carried out in a study of identical twins. A single record per CDR3 protein comes from TCRdb applying MiXCR to the 5' RACE reads. The data show under 500,000 distinct CDR3 sequences, 13% to 15% seen once. Study-wide findings and caveats: Insertions were fewer in abundant cord blood beta clonotypes, whereas memory repertoires showed none of this pattern.

Deletions cut 6 bases from V and 4 bases from J, with 16 bases between. This CDR3 is built from 15 residues. The germline V gene has CDR1 MNHEY and CDR2 SMNVEV (reference sequence). In regard to this clonotype: The antigen is undetermined.

These data were also reused for a study on yellow fever vaccine responses in identical twins.

The sequence derives from a woman under 30 in good health. The sequenced material came from CD4+ T cells sorted from blood. The chain has TRBV27 and TRBJ2-1; D not resolved. The CDR3 nucleotides read TGTGCCAGCAGCAAGCTTAGTAGTAGGTACAATGAGCAGTTCTTC. Translation: CASSKLSSRYNEQFF.